This paragraph reports one T cell receptor beta chain. Data came from immunoSEQ multiplex PCR; TCRdb stores just in-frame clones and leaves some out. The sample yields 200,000 to 300,000 clones, roughly nine tenths seen once. This CDR3 region has 17 residues. Germline CDR1 reads LNHDA; CDR2 reads SQIVND (reference sequence). V lost 6 bases, J lost 6 bases, and 23 bases lay in between. This specimen comes from a study of blood T cell repertoires in COVID-19. The chain employs TRBV19 and TRBJ1-4; maybe TRBD1 (6 bases). The specimen sequenced was PBMCs or T cells enriched from blood (not recorded which). This TCR was recovered from a woman aged 18 to 35 who had recovered from COVID-19. CDR3 nucleotides: TGTGCCAGTAGCGTAGAAACAGGGACCATCGACGATGAAAAACTGTTTTTT. This codes for CASSVETGTIDDEKLFF.